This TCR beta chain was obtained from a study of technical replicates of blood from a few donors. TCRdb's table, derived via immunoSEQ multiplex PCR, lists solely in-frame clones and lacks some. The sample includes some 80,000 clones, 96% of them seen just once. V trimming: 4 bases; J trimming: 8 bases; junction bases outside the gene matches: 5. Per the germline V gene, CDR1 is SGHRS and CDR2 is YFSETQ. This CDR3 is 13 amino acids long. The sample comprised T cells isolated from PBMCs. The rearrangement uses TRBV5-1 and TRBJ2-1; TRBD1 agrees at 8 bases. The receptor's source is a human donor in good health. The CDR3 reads CASSGTGWDEQFF. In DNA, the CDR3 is TGCGCCAGCAGCGGGACAGGATGGGATGAGCAGTTCTTC.